The 21 T cell receptor beta chains listed next were all sequenced from one sample in a study of cytomegalovirus exposure and HLA in healthy donors. Primers for the PCR totalled 60 Vbeta and 13 Jbeta. Sequencing was performed with immunoSEQ multiplex PCR; in TCRdb, only in-frame clones are kept and a portion is missing. The data show about 190,000 clones, roughly three quarters seen once. The sequenced sample consisted of PBMCs. The source of these receptors is a woman between 18 and 29 years old in good health and CMV-seronegative.

This chain connects TRBV28 to TRBJ2-3, with a tentative D call TRBD2 (7 bases). The V gene lost 6 bases and the J gene lost 5 bases, with 24 bases spanning the gap. Germline lookup yields CDR1 MDHEN and CDR2 SYDVKM. This CDR3 comprises 17 residues. This CDR3 is CASSLGAGQRGGDTQYF. CDR3 nucleotides: TGTGCCAGCAGCCTAGGAGCGGGACAACGGGGTGGAGATACGCAGTATTTT.

In DNA form, the CDR3 reads TGTGCCAGCAGTAAGACGGAGGGGCAGAGTGGAAACACCATATATTTT. Its translation is CASSKTEGQSGNTIYF. The chain has TRBV7-9 and TRBJ1-3, with D perhaps matching TRBD1 (5 bases). Trimming stripped 6 bases from V and 3 bases from J, with 18 bases between. Germline CDR1 is SEHNR and CDR2 is FQNEAQ (reference sequence). This CDR3 has 16 residues.

This clone was seen a few times. This chain links TRBV5-1 with TRBJ2-3; D gene ambiguous. CDR3 length equals 16 residues. V lost 0 bases, J lost 2 bases, and 13 bases lay in between. Germline CDR1 reads SGHRS; CDR2 reads YFSETQ. Written as DNA, the CDR3 is TGCGCCAGCAGCTTGGATCGGCAGGCTGTCACAGATACGCAGTATTTT. As protein: CASSLDRQAVTDTQYF.

This sequence joins TRBV19 and TRBJ1-2; 7 nucleotides match TRBD1. CDR3 length equals 13 residues. CDR1 and CDR2 (germline): LNHDA, SQIVND (reference sequence). The ends lost 8 bases at V and 3 bases at J; junction bases unmatched: 6. Here the CDR3 DNA reads TGTGCCAGTCGTGACAGGGCCGACTATGGCTACACCTTC. It is translated as CASRDRADYGYTF.

The chain joins TRBV5-1 to TRBJ2-7, with TRBD1 identical over 7 bases. Trimming removed 2 bases from V and 2 bases from J; junction bases left unmatched: 7. Germline V lookup: CDR1 SGHRS, CDR2 YFSETQ. The CDR3 is 15 residues long. CDR3 sequence: CASSLGDSQTYEQYF. CDR3 nucleotide sequence: TGCGCCAGCAGCTTAGGGGACAGTCAGACCTACGAGCAGTACTTC.

This clone was detected only once. The CDR3, as DNA: TGTGCCACCGTAGCGGGGGGATTTACGACCCAGTACTTC. Translation gives CATVAGGFTTQYF. The genes are TRBV7-9 and TRBJ2-5; 10 bases fit TRBD2. The ends lost 10 bases at V and 7 bases at J; junction bases unmatched: 9. The CDR3 covers 13 residues. In germline, CDR1 is SEHNR, CDR2 FQNEAQ (reference sequence).

The J gene is TRBJ1-1, the V gene TRBV9; 10 bases fit TRBD1. CDR1 and CDR2 from the germline V gene are SGDLS and YYNGEE. V shed 3 bases and J 3 bases; nucleotides not matched to a gene: 5. The CDR3 contains 15 residues. The CDR3 is CASSASGTGDTEAFF. Here the CDR3 DNA reads TGTGCCAGCAGCGCCTCCGGGACAGGGGACACTGAAGCTTTCTTT.

The chain joins TRBV7-3 to TRBJ2-1, with D perhaps matching TRBD2 (5 bases). Germline V gives CDR1 SGHTA, CDR2 FQGTGA. There are 15 residues in the CDR3. Trimming shortened V by 2 bases and J by 0 bases, and 8 bases separated the two germline ends. CDR3: CASSLATSSYNEQFF. The DNA of the CDR3 is TGTGCCAGCAGCTTAGCCACTAGCTCCTACAATGAGCAGTTCTTC.

The chain recombines TRBV5-1 with TRBJ2-3; 7 nucleotides line up with TRBD1. CDR1 and CDR2 (germline): SGHRS, YFSETQ. This CDR3 has 13 residues. The trim removed 4 bases at V and 4 bases at J, leaving 3 bases unmatched. The CDR3 spells CASSATGADTQYF. The CDR3 DNA is TGCGCCAGCAGCGCAACAGGGGCAGATACGCAGTATTTT.

The chain couples TRBV7-6 to TRBJ2-1, with D hard to call. CDR1 and CDR2 (germline): SGHVS, FNYEAQ. CDR3 size: 13 residues. Trimming removed 7 bases at V and 6 bases at J, with 13 bases between. The CDR3 region is CASTPDSFNEQFF. The CDR3, as DNA: TGTGCCAGCACCCCGGATAGCTTCAATGAGCAGTTCTTC.

The chain uses TRBV19 and TRBJ1-1; maybe TRBD1 (6 bases). The CDR3 consists of 17 residues. Germline loops: CDR1 LNHDA, CDR2 SQIVND (reference sequence). The V end was cut by 3 bases, the J end by 4 bases, with 21 bases between. As DNA, the CDR3 is TGTGCCAGTAGTATTATTTACCTGGCAGGGACATCCACTGAAGCTTTCTTT. Its translation: CASSIIYLAGTSTEAFF.

The chain links TRBV7-2 to TRBJ1-1; 8 bases map to TRBD1. V shed 5 bases and J 6 bases; nucleotides not matched to a gene: 11. Germline CDR1 SGHTA, CDR2 FQGNSA. This CDR3 is 15 amino acids long. CDR3 residues: CASSGVRGLSSEAFF. The CDR3 DNA is TGTGCCAGCAGCGGAGTCAGGGGGCTTTCGTCTGAAGCTTTCTTT. Full variable domain (outside the CDR3, taken from reference TRBV7-2 and TRBJ1-1): GAGVSQSPSNKVTEKGKDVELRCDPISGHTALYWYRQSLGQGLEFLIYFQGNSAPDKSGLPSDRFSAERTGGSVSTLTIQRTQQEDSAVYLCASSGVRGLSSEAFFGQGTRLTVV.

CDR3 in amino acids: CASAWDRVLGGANVLTF. As DNA, the CDR3 is TGTGCCAGCGCCTGGGACAGGGTATTAGGTGGGGCCAACGTCCTGACTTTC. The chain is built from TRBV2 and TRBJ2-6; 9 bases are a match to TRBD1. The CDR3 extends over 17 amino acids. Germline assignment: CDR1 SNHLY and CDR2 FYNNEI. Trimming at V came to 8 bases and at J to 3 bases, leaving 11 bases not matched to a gene.

The chain joins TRBV5-1 to TRBJ1-1; D not resolved. CDR3 size: 14 residues. Germline-derived CDR1 and CDR2 are SGHRS and YFSETQ. V gave up 2 bases and J gave up 4 bases, with 12 bases separating them. CDR3 amino acids: CASSLESTITEAFF. The CDR3 DNA is TGCGCCAGCAGCTTAGAGTCGACTATCACTGAAGCTTTCTTT.

V is TRBV9 and J is TRBJ1-4; 7 positions agree with TRBD1. V lost 3 bases and J lost 2; bases outside the gene matches: 4. CDR1 SGDLS and CDR2 YYNGEE come from the germline V gene. This CDR3 has 15 residues. Here the CDR3 reads CASSGQGSTNEKLFF. The CDR3 nucleotides read TGTGCCAGCAGCGGACAGGGTTCGACTAATGAAAAACTGTTTTTT.

This clone was picked up one time. The chain uses TRBV5-1 and TRBJ2-2, with 8 bases fitting TRBD2. CDR3 size: 15 residues. J lost 7 bases, V lost 4 bases, and 9 bases had no gene match. Germline V gives CDR1 SGHRS, CDR2 YFSETQ. This CDR3 reads CASSPRAGDDGELFF. For the CDR3, the DNA is TGCGCCAGCAGCCCACGAGCGGGAGACGACGGGGAGCTGTTTTTT.

V gene TRBV15 combines with J gene TRBJ2-2; unclear D gene. CDR1 and CDR2 (germline): LNHNV, YYDKDF (reference sequence). V shed 1 base and J shed 7 bases, with 10 bases lying between them. The CDR3 sequence is 14 residues long. CDR3 bases: TGTGCCACCAGCAGAGGGAGAGGCGGCGGGGAGCTGTTTTTT. Amino acids: CATSRGRGGGELFF.

The rearrangement links TRBV11-2 to TRBJ1-1, with a tentative D call TRBD1 (5 bases). V was clipped by 5 bases and J by 4 bases, with 14 bases between them. There are 14 residues in the CDR3. Per germline, CDR1 SGHAT and CDR2 FQNNGV. The CDR3: CASSRSGGTTEAFF. Written as DNA, the CDR3 is TGTGCCAGCAGCAGATCCGGGGGGACCACTGAAGCTTTCTTT.

V and J are TRBV29-1 and TRBJ1-2; 8 bases match TRBD1. The CDR3 covers 13 residues. CDR1 and CDR2 from the germline V gene are SQVTM and ANQGSEA. Losses at the gene ends were 8 bases for V and 6 bases for J; bases not matched to a gene: 11. The CDR3 protein is CSTRTGSYDGYTF. The DNA for the CDR3 is TGCAGCACCAGGACAGGGAGTTATGATGGCTACACCTTC.

This rearrangement joins TRBV19 to TRBJ2-2; TRBD2 aligns across 10 bases. Germline V lookup: CDR1 LNHDA, CDR2 SQIVND (reference sequence). The V segment lost 5 bases and the J segment 1 base; nucleotides outside the gene matches: 4. The CDR3 has 16 residues. CDR3 DNA sequence: TGTGCCAGTAGTCGCTCTAGCGGGAGGAACACCGGGGAGCTGTTTTTT. Its translation: CASSRSSGRNTGELFF.

The chain uses TRBV4-3 and TRBJ2-3, with D possibly TRBD2 on 5 matching bases. V dropped 0 bases and J dropped 4 bases, with 8 bases sitting between them. This CDR3 has 14 amino acids. Germline-derived CDR1 and CDR2 are LGHNA and YSLEER. In nucleotides, the CDR3 is TGCGCCAGCAGCCAAGATGGGAGCCCAGATACGCAGTATTTT. Translating gives CASSQDGSPDTQYF.